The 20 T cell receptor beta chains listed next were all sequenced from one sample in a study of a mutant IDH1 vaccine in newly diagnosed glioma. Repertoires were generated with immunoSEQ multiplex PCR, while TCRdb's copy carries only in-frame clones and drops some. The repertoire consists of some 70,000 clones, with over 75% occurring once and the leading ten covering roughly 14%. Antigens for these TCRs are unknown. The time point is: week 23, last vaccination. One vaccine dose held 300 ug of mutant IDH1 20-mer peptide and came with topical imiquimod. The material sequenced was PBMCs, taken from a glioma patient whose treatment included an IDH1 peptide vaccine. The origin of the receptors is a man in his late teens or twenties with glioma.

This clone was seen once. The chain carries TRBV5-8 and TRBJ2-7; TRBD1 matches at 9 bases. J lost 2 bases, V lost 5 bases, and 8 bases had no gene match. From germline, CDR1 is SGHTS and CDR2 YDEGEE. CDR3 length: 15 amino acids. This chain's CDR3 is CASSLPGQGTYEQYF. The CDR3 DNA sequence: TGTGCCAGCAGTTTACCGGGACAGGGTACCTACGAGCAGTACTTC.

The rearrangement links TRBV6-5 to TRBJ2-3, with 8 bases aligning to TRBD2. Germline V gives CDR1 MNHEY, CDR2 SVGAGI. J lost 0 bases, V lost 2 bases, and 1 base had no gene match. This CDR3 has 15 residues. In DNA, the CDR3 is TGTGCCAGCAGTTACAGCGGGGGAAGCACAGATACGCAGTATTTT. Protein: CASSYSGGSTDTQYF.

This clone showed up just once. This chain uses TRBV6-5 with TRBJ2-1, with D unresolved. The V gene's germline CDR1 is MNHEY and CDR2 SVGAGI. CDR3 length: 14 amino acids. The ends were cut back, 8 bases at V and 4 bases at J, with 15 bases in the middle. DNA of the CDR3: TGTGCCAGCTCAGCTGCGGCGCCTTACAATGAGCAGTTCTTC. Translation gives CASSAAAPYNEQFF.

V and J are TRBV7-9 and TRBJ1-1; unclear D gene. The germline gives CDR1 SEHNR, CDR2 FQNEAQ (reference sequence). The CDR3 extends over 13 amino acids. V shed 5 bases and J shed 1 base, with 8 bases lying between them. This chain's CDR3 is CASSPRQNTEAFF. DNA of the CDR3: TGTGCCAGCAGCCCCCGACAGAACACTGAAGCTTTCTTT.

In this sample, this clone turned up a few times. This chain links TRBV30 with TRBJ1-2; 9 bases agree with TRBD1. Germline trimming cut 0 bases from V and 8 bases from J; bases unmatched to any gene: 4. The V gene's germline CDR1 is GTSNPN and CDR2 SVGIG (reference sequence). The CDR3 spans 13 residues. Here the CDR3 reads CAWSVTGGIGYTF. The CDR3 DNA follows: TGTGCCTGGAGTGTGACAGGGGGAATCGGCTACACCTTC.

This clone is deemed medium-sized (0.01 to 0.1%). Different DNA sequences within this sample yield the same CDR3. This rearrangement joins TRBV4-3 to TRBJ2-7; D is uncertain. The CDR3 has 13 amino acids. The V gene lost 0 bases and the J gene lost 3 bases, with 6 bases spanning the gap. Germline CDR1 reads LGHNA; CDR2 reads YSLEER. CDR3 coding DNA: TGCGCCAGCAGCCAAGAACGAGACTACGAGCAGTACTTC. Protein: CASSQERDYEQYF.

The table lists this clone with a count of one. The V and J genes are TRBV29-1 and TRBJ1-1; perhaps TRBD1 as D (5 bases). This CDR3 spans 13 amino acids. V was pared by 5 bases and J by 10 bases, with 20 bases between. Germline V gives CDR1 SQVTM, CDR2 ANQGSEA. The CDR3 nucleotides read TGCAGCGTTAACCTATCAGGGTACGGTCGAGCTTTCTTT. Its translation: CSVNLSGYGRAFF.

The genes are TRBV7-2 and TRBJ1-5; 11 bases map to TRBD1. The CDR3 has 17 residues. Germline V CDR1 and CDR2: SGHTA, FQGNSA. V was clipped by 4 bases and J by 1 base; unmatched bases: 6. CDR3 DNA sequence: TGTGCCAGCAGCTCGGGACAGGGGGTTCGGAGCAATCAGCCCCAGCATTTT. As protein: CASSSGQGVRSNQPQHF.

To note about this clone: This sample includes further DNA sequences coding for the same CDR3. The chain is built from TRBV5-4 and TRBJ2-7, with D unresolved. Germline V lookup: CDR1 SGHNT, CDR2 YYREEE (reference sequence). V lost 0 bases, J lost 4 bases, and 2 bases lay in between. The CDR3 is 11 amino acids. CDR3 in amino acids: CASSLGYEQYF. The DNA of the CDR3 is TGTGCCAGCAGCTTGGGGTACGAGCAGTACTTC.

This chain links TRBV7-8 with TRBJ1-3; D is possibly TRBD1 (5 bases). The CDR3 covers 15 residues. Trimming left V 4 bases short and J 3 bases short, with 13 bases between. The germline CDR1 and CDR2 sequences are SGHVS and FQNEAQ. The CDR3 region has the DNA TGTGCCAGCAGCTCTGGGGCGGCCATTGGAAACACCATATATTTT. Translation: CASSSGAAIGNTIYF.

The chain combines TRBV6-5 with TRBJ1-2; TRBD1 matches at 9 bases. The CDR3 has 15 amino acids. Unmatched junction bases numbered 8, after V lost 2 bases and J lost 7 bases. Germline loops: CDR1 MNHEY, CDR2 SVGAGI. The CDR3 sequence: CASSYDRGGRSGYTF. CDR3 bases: TGTGCCAGCAGTTACGACAGGGGGGGCCGAAGTGGCTACACCTTC.

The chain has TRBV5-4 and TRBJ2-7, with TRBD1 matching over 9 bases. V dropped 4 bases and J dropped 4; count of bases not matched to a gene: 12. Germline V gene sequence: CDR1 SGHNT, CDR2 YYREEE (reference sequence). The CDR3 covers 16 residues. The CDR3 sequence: CASSPGPGQGLYEQYF. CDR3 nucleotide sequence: TGTGCCAGCAGCCCAGGCCCCGGACAGGGGCTGTACGAGCAGTACTTC.

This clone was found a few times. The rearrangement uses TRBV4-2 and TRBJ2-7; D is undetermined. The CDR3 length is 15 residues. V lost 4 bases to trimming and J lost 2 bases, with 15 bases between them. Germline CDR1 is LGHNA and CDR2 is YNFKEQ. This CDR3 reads CASSPFDAPTYEQYF. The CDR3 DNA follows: TGTGCCAGCAGCCCTTTCGATGCCCCGACCTACGAGCAGTACTTC.

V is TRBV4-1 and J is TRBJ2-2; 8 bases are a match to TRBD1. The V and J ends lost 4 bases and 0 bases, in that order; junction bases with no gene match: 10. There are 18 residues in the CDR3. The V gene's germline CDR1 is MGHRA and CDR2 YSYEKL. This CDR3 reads CASSRPKKDRANTGELFF. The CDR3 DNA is TGCGCCAGCAGCCGCCCCAAGAAGGACAGGGCGAACACCGGGGAGCTGTTTTTT.

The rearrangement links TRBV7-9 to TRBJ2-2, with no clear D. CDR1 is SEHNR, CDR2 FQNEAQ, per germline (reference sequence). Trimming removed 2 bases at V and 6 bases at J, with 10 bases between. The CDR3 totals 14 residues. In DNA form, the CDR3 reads TGTGCCAGCAGCTTAAGTCGTGTCGCCGGGGAGCTGTTTTTT. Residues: CASSLSRVAGELFF.

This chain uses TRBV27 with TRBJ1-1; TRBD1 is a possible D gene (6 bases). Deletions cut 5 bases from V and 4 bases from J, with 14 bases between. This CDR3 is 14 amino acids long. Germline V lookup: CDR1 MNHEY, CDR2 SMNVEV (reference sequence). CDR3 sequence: CASSPSWGATEAFF. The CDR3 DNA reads TGTGCCAGCAGTCCCTCTTGGGGGGCCACTGAAGCTTTCTTT.

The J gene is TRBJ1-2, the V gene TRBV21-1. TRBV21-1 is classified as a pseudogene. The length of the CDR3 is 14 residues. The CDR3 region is CASSGPLRDYGYTF. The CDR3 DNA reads TGTGCCAGCAGCGGGCCGCTGAGGGACTATGGCTACACCTTC.

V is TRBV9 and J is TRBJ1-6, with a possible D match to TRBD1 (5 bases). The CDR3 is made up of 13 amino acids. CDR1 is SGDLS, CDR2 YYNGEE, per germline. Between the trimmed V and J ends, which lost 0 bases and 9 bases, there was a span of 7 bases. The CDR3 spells CASSVVGGSPLHF. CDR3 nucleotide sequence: TGTGCCAGCAGCGTAGTGGGGGGTTCACCCCTCCACTTT.

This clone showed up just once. CDR3 protein: CASSLGDRGSGNTIYF. The CDR3 nucleotides are TGTGCCAGCAGCTTGGGGGACAGAGGCTCCGGAAACACCATATATTTT. The chain carries TRBV5-6 and TRBJ1-3; the match to TRBD1 covers 7 bases. Trimming at V came to 0 bases and at J to 4 bases, leaving 7 bases not matched to a gene. This CDR3 spans 16 amino acids. Germline V gene data show CDR1 as SGHDT and CDR2 as YYEEEE.

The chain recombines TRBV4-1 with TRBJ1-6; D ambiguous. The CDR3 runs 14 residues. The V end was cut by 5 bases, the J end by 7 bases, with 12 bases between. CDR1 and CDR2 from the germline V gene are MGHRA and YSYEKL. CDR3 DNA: TGCGCCAGCAGCTCCTGGGCCGAGAATTCACCCCTCCACTTT. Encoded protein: CASSSWAENSPLHF.